What follows are 13 T cell receptor beta chains derived from one specimen sequenced in a study of shared clonotypes between healthy human individuals. Repertoires were generated with immunoSEQ multiplex PCR, while TCRdb's copy carries only in-frame clones and drops some. The sample records 700,000 or so clones, roughly 70% being singletons. Sequenced sample: memory CD4+ T cells sorted from blood. Subset given: CD45RA-negative fraction. The receptors here all came from a young woman in good health.

This chain uses TRBV20-1 with TRBJ2-7; 7 bases match TRBD1. There are 11 residues in the CDR3. Unmatched junction bases numbered 1, after V lost 3 bases and J lost 5 bases. CDR1 and CDR2 from the germline V gene are DFQATT and SNEGSKA (reference sequence). The CDR3 is CSASQGDEQYF. The CDR3 region has the DNA TGCAGTGCTAGTCAGGGGGACGAGCAGTACTTC.

The CDR3 here is CASSGWPHLSTDTQYF. The CDR3 DNA is TGTGCCAGCAGTGGTTGGCCCCACCTTAGCACAGATACGCAGTATTTT. This sequence joins TRBV6-1 and TRBJ2-3; D gene uncertain. CDR3 length: 16 residues. Trimming took off 4 bases at V and 0 bases at J, with 14 bases between the two ends. The germline V gene encodes CDR1 MNHNS and CDR2 SASEGT.

V gene TRBV4-1 combines with J gene TRBJ2-3; 8 bases are shared with TRBD1. The germline CDR1 and CDR2 sequences are MGHRA and YSYEKL. There are 17 residues in the CDR3. The junction had 11 bases not matched to a gene; V was cut back by 4 bases and J by 2 bases. The CDR3 sequence: CASSLTTGTGYTDTQYF. The DNA for the CDR3 is TGCGCCAGCAGCCTGACTACCGGGACAGGCTACACAGATACGCAGTATTTT.

This clone has only one observation. The chain couples TRBV6-6 to TRBJ1-5, with 8 nucleotides matching TRBD1. CDR3 length: 16 residues. J was trimmed by 6 bases and V by 8 bases; bases with no gene match: 15. CDR1 and CDR2 (germline): MNHNY, SVGAGI (reference sequence). CDR3 coding DNA: TGTGCCAGCCGGCCGACAGGGGTTTTTTTAGGTCAGCCCCAGCATTTT. Protein product: CASRPTGVFLGQPQHF.

The chain links TRBV6-5 to TRBJ1-1, with a possible D match to TRBD1 (6 bases). Germline CDR1 reads MNHEY; CDR2 reads SVGAGI. The CDR3 loop spans 11 amino acids. Trimming pared 6 bases from V and 10 bases from J, leaving 12 bases between. CDR3: CASRGGSGAFF. As DNA, the CDR3 is TGTGCCAGCAGAGGGGGGTCTGGAGCTTTCTTT.

This clone was observed a handful of times. The rearrangement uses TRBV6-1 and TRBJ2-1; D gene unclear. The germline V gene has CDR1 MNHNS and CDR2 SASEGT. V dropped 1 base and J dropped 5 bases, with 9 bases sitting between them. The CDR3 has 14 residues. The CDR3 coding sequence is TGTGCCAGCAGTGAAGGATGGTCAGACAATGAGCAGTTCTTC. Translated: CASSEGWSDNEQFF.

The V call is TRBV7-9, the J call TRBJ2-1; 9 nucleotides agree with TRBD1. This CDR3 contains 14 residues. CDR1 and CDR2 (germline): SEHNR, FQNEAQ (reference sequence). Losses at the gene ends were 5 bases for V and 8 bases for J; bases not matched to a gene: 7. CDR3 nucleotide sequence: TGTGCCAGCAGCCCGGGACAGGGAAAATATGAGCAGTTCTTC. Translated, it gives CASSPGQGKYEQFF.

This clone was counted only a few times. The chain uses TRBV6-1 and TRBJ2-1, with D perhaps TRBD2 (5 bases). V lost 4 bases, J lost 3 bases, and 10 bases lay in between. The CDR3 runs to 14 residues. Germline assignment: CDR1 MNHNS and CDR2 SASEGT. The CDR3 sequence: CASSGERGYNEQFF. The CDR3 DNA sequence: TGTGCCAGCAGTGGGGAGAGAGGCTACAATGAGCAGTTCTTC.

This clone was observed a few times. CDR3 sequence (DNA): TGCGCCAGCAGCCTCGCAGGGCTCAGCACGGGGGACGAGCAGTACTTC. Translating gives CASSLAGLSTGDEQYF. The chain has TRBV5-1 and TRBJ2-7; tentative D call: TRBD2 (6 bases). V was pared by 4 bases and J by 5 bases, with 22 bases between. This CDR3 region has 16 residues. CDR1 is SGHRS and CDR2 is YFSETQ in the germline V gene.

This chain uses TRBV28 with TRBJ2-5; 7 positions match TRBD2. Germline CDR1 is MDHEN and CDR2 is SYDVKM. V was clipped by 5 bases and J by 5 bases; unmatched bases: 5. The CDR3 is made up of 13 amino acids. For the CDR3, the DNA is TGTGCCAGCAGTCATGCGGGGGAGGAGACCCAGTACTTC. This translates into CASSHAGEETQYF.

This clone came up a few times. The chain couples TRBV27 to TRBJ1-1; TRBD1 agrees at 11 bases. Per the germline V gene, CDR1 is MNHEY and CDR2 is SMNVEV (reference sequence). The CDR3 extends over 14 amino acids. Trimming took 6 bases from V and 4 from J; bases not matched to a gene: 4. CDR3 amino acids: CASRTGTGGTEAFF. In nucleotides, the CDR3 is TGTGCCAGCAGAACCGGGACAGGGGGCACTGAAGCTTTCTTT.

This clone was seen ten or more times. This chain connects TRBV4-1 to TRBJ2-6; D call uncertain. Germline V gene lookup returns CDR1 MGHRA and CDR2 YSYEKL. V was shortened by 0 bases and J by 8 bases, with 17 bases between the two germline ends. This CDR3 region has 17 residues. CDR3 residues: CASSQESRPIYPNVLTF. The CDR3 region has the DNA TGCGCCAGCAGCCAAGAATCCCGACCAATCTACCCCAACGTCCTGACTTTC.

The sample holds many counts of this clone. V and J are TRBV19 and TRBJ2-5, with 9 nucleotides matching TRBD1. V gave up 3 bases and J gave up 6 bases; unmatched junction bases: 11. In germline, CDR1 is LNHDA, CDR2 SQIVND (reference sequence). The CDR3 has 16 residues. The CDR3 DNA follows: TGTGCCAGTAGTATCCCCGGGACAGGGATAGGGAAGACCCAGTACTTC. Amino acid sequence: CASSIPGTGIGKTQYF.